These T cell receptor beta chains were read from a single sample in a study of blood T cell repertoires in COVID-19. The protocol was immunoSEQ multiplex PCR, while the TCRdb copy is restricted to in-frame clones and leaves out a portion. The data show 190,000 or so clones, about 90% seen once. Sequenced input: peripheral blood. The receptors stem from a man between 40 and 49 years old with active or convalescent COVID-19. The CDR3 runs from the conserved cysteine through the conserved F or W.

j_gene	v_gene	CDR3aa
TRBJ2-4	TRBV4-3	CASSQGTSGGARNIQYF
TRBJ2-2	TRBV5-1	CASSFQGARTGELFF
TRBJ1-1	TRBV28	CASRKTGGLEAFF
TRBJ2-3	TRBV10-3	CAISLGQFLTDTQYF
TRBJ1-5	TRBV28	CASRSQNQPQHF
TRBJ2-7	TRBV5-1	CASSLGTGFYEQYF
TRBJ1-1	TRBV6-1	CASAATGNTEAFF
TRBJ1-1	TRBV30	CAWSVARALREAFF
TRBJ2-3	TRBV5-1	CASSSRDTQYF
TRBJ2-5	TRBV7-6	CASSSQPQQGYETQYF